Below, 16 T cell receptor beta chains from the same sample are listed, as sequenced in a study of OX40 agonist ivuxolimab in advanced cancers. Measured with immunoSEQ multiplex PCR; TCRdb has only the in-frame clones, and not every one. The sample shows fewer than 45,000 clones, 84% of them seen only once. Source: CD4+ or CD8+ T cells sorted from blood, taken in a trial of the OX40 agonist ivuxolimab. These receptors were collected from an adult with an advanced solid tumor such as melanoma, head and neck, liver or kidney cancer.

The rearrangement uses TRBV27 and TRBJ2-5; D possibly corresponds to TRBD2 (7 bases). V was cut by 2 bases and J by 2 bases, with 18 bases left in between. This CDR3 spans 17 amino acids. Germline V gives CDR1 MNHEY, CDR2 SMNVEV (reference sequence). CDR3 sequence reads: CASSLMGGGSHQETQYF. The CDR3 nucleotides read TGTGCCAGCAGTTTAATGGGGGGCGGGAGCCATCAAGAGACCCAGTACTTC.

The V and J genes are TRBV7-3 and TRBJ2-3; D is ambiguous. Germline loops: CDR1 SGHTA, CDR2 FQGTGA. The CDR3 is 14 amino acids. The V end lost 0 bases, the J end lost 2 bases, and 6 bases lay between the germline ends. The CDR3 bases are TGTGCCAGCAGCTTAACTCGCGACACAGATACGCAGTATTTT. It specifies CASSLTRDTDTQYF.

The chain is built from TRBV5-1 and TRBJ2-5; D is undetermined. With the DNA end fitting TRBJ2-7 better, the J assignment may be wrong. The CDR3 spans 13 residues. Germline V gene data show CDR1 as SGHRS and CDR2 as YFSETQ. This chain's CDR3 is CASRDGSLDEQYF. Here the CDR3 DNA reads TGCGCCAGCAGGGACGGATCTCTCGACGAGCAGTACTTC.

V and J are TRBV5-1 and TRBJ1-5; 7 positions match TRBD1. This CDR3 is 15 amino acids long. CDR1 and CDR2 (germline): SGHRS, YFSETQ. The junction had 7 bases not matched to a gene; V was cut back by 1 base and J by 6 bases. The CDR3 nucleotides read TGCGCCAGCAGCTTGACGGGACAGAATAGTCAGCCCCAGCATTTT. Its protein is CASSLTGQNSQPQHF.

The count of this clone is one. V is TRBV4-1 and J is TRBJ1-2; a weak D match, TRBD1 (6 bases). The CDR3 loop spans 13 amino acids. Trimming took off 3 bases at V and 3 bases at J, with 8 bases between the two ends. Germline assignment: CDR1 MGHRA and CDR2 YSYEKL. The CDR3 is CASSQQGHYGYTF. In nucleotides, the CDR3 is TGCGCCAGCAGCCAGCAGGGGCACTATGGCTACACCTTC.

The rearrangement links TRBV9 to TRBJ2-3; 9 nucleotides line up with TRBD2. Losses at the gene ends were 0 bases for V and 5 bases for J; bases not matched to a gene: 10. The CDR3 sequence is 17 residues long. Germline lookup yields CDR1 SGDLS and CDR2 YYNGEE. The CDR3 bases are TGTGCCAGCAGCGTAGTGGCAAGGGCGGGGGGGCAAGATACGCAGTATTTT. It codes for CASSVVARAGGQDTQYF. The full variable domain, in which reference TRBV9 and TRBJ2-3 provide the parts outside the CDR3, is DSGVTQTPKHLITATGQRVTLRCSPRSGDLSVYWYQQSLDQGLQFLIQYYNGEERAKGNILERFSAQQFPDLHSELNLSSLELGDSALYFCASSVVARAGGQDTQYFGPGTRLTVL.

The chain employs TRBV6-1 and TRBJ1-2; 8 nucleotides line up with TRBD1. The CDR3 totals 14 residues. With 4 bases clipped from V and 6 bases from J, the junction kept 7 bases outside the gene matches. Per germline, CDR1 MNHNS and CDR2 SASEGT. In DNA, the CDR3 is TGTGCCAGCAGTGTGGGACAGGCACTAAATGGCTACACCTTC. Its translation: CASSVGQALNGYTF.

In the case of this clone: One junction end does not reproduce the germline sequence, and a read error may be involved. J is TRBJ1-2 and V is TRBV14; no clear D. Germline CDR1 reads SGHDN; CDR2 reads FVKESK. This CDR3 has 12 amino acids. CDR3 residues: CASSQDRAPVAF. The CDR3 DNA reads as TGTGCCAGCAGCCAAGATCGGGCCCCGGTCGCCTTC.

This chain connects TRBV5-6 to TRBJ2-1; 9 bases are shared with TRBD2. CDR1 SGHDT and CDR2 YYEEEE come from the germline V gene. The CDR3 extends over 16 amino acids. The V segment lost 7 bases and the J segment 8 bases; nucleotides outside the gene matches: 16. The CDR3 DNA is TGTGCCAGCTCAGCGGGGGGCTCCTCGAAGGGTTATGAGCAGTTCTTC. Its protein product is CASSAGGSSKGYEQFF.

The V call is TRBV19, the J call TRBJ1-6; tentatively, D is TRBD1 (6 bases). This CDR3 has 16 amino acids. Germline V CDR1 and CDR2: LNHDA, SQIVND (reference sequence). The ends were cut back, 9 bases at V and 5 bases at J, with 20 bases in the middle. The CDR3 coding sequence is TGTGCCAGCCACCCCGGGGGGGGCCTCGATAATTCACCCCTCCACTTT. Protein: CASHPGGGLDNSPLHF.

The chain couples TRBV9 to TRBJ2-7; the match to TRBD2 covers 8 bases. Germline values: CDR1 SGDLS, CDR2 YYNGEE. Germline trimming cut 0 bases from V and 6 bases from J; bases unmatched to any gene: 2. The CDR3 extends over 13 amino acids. This chain's CDR3 is CASSVGLATEQYF. CDR3 nucleotides: TGTGCCAGCAGCGTAGGACTAGCGACCGAGCAGTACTTC.

This clone was found a few times. J is TRBJ2-7 and V is TRBV7-9, with 8 bases lining up with TRBD1. There are 15 residues in the CDR3. The V gene end was trimmed by 0 bases and the J gene end by 4 bases; junction bases not matched to a gene: 5. Germline V gene sequence: CDR1 SEHNR, CDR2 FQNEAQ (reference sequence). The CDR3 bases are TGTGCCAGCAGCTTAGCCCTGGACAGGGAATACGAGCAGTACTTC. It encodes CASSLALDREYEQYF.

This sequence joins TRBV2 and TRBJ2-7; 10 bases fit TRBD1. This CDR3 contains 12 residues. CDR1 is SNHLY, CDR2 FYNNEI, per germline. V lost 11 bases and J lost 3; bases outside the gene matches: 4. The CDR3 bases are TGTGCCGGGGGACAGGGGAGCTACGAGCAGTACTTC. Translating it yields CAGGQGSYEQYF.

The rearrangement joins TRBV5-1 to TRBJ2-1; a weak D match, TRBD2 (6 bases). Germline loops: CDR1 SGHRS, CDR2 YFSETQ. The CDR3 loop spans 16 amino acids. With 4 bases removed from V and 7 bases from J, the gap between germline ends came to 21 bases. CDR3 DNA sequence: TGCGCCAGCAGCGGGGCTTTGCCGGGAGATGGAAATGAGCAGTTCTTC. Translated, it gives CASSGALPGDGNEQFF.

The CDR3 loop reads CASSQGSRDTGELFF. The CDR3 DNA reads as TGCGCCAGCAGCCAAGGGAGCAGGGACACCGGGGAGCTGTTTTTT. The V gene is TRBV4-1, the J gene TRBJ2-2; D may be TRBD1 (5 bases). This CDR3 spans 15 amino acids. Germline-derived CDR1 and CDR2 are MGHRA and YSYEKL. Trimming took 1 base from V and 3 from J, leaving 9 bases between them.

The CDR3, as DNA: TGTGCCAGCAGCTTACTGACAGCCTCCGTGAACGAGCAGTACTTC. Translation gives CASSLLTASVNEQYF. V and J are TRBV11-2 and TRBJ2-7; D is perhaps TRBD1 (5 bases). The CDR3 runs to 15 residues. CDR1 SGHAT and CDR2 FQNNGV come from the germline V gene. The ends were cut back, 2 bases at V and 5 bases at J, with 16 bases in the middle.